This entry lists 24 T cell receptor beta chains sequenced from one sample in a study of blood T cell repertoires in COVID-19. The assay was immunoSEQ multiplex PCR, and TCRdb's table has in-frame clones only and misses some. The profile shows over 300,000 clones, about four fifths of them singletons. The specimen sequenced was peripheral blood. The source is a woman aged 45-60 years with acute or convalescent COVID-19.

CDR3 loop: CASSLAQVPNEKLFF. DNA for the CDR3: TGTGCCAGCAGCTTAGCGCAGGTGCCTAATGAAAAACTGTTTTTT. The chain is built from TRBV7-9 and TRBJ1-4; no clear D gene. Trimming stripped 0 bases from V and 3 bases from J, with 8 bases between. This CDR3 is built from 15 residues. Looked up from germline, CDR1 is SEHNR and CDR2 is FQNEAQ (reference sequence).

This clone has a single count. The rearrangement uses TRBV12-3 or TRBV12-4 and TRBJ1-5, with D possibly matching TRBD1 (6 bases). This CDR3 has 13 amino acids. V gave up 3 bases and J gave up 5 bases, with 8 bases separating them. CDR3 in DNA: TGTGCCAGCAGTTTGGGGGCCCATCAGCCCCAGCATTTT. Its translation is CASSLGAHQPQHF.

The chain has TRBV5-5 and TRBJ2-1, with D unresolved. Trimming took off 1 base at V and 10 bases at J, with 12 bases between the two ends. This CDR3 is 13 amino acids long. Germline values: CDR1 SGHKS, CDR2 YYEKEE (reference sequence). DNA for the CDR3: TGTGCCAGCAGCTTGATTCTGAGAGGCGAGCAGTTCTTC. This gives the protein CASSLILRGEQFF.

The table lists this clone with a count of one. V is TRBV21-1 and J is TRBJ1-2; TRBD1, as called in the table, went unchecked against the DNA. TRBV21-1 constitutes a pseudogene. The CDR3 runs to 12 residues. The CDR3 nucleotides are TGTGCCAGCAGCAAGGCAGGGGGTGGCTACACCTTC. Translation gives CASSKAGGGYTF.

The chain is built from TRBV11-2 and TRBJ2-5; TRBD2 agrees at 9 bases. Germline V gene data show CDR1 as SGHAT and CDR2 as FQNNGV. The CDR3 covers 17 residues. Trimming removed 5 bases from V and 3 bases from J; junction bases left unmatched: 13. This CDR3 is CASSPQLSGGVKETQYF. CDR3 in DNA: TGTGCCAGCAGCCCCCAGCTTAGCGGGGGTGTGAAAGAGACCCAGTACTTC.

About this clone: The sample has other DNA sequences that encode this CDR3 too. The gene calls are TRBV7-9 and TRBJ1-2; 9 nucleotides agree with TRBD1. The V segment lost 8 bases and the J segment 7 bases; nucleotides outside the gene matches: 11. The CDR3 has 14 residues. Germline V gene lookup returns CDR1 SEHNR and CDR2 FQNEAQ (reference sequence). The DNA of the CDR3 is TGTGCCAGCGATGATACAGGGGGCGTGGTTGGCTACACCTTC. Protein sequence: CASDDTGGVVGYTF.

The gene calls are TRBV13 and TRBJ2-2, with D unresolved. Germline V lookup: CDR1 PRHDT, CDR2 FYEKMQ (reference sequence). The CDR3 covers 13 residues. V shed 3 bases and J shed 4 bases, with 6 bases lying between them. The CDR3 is CASSFSVTGELFF. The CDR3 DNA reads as TGTGCCAGCAGCTTTAGTGTCACCGGGGAGCTGTTTTTT.

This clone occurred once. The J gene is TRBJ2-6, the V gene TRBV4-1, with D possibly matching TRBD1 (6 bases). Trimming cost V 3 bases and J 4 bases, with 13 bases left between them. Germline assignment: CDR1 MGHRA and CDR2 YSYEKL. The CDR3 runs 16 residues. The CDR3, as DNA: TGCGCCAGCAGCCACGCTTCAGGGGTAGGGGCCAACGTCCTGACTTTC. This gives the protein CASSHASGVGANVLTF.

As DNA, the CDR3 is TGTGCTAGTGGTTTAAACAGACCCTCTGGAAACACCATATATTTT. The encoded protein is CASGLNRPSGNTIYF. The J gene is TRBJ1-3, the V gene TRBV12-5; D uncertain. Germline V CDR1 and CDR2: LGHNT, FRNRAP. V gave up 3 bases and J gave up 0 bases, with 9 bases separating them. The CDR3 consists of 15 residues.

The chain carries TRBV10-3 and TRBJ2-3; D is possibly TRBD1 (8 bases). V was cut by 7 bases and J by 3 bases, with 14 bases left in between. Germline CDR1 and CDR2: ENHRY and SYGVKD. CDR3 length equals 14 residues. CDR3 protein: CAITDRGGTDTQYF. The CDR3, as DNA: TGTGCCATCACCGACAGGGGAGGGACAGATACGCAGTATTTT.

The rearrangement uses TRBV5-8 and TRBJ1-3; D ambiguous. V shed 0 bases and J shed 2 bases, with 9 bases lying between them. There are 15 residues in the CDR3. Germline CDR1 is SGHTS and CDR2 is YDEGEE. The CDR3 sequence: CASSLVMAAGNTIYF. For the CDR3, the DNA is TGTGCCAGCAGCTTGGTGATGGCAGCTGGAAACACCATATATTTT.

In DNA form, the CDR3 reads TGTGCCAGCAGCCCAGGGGGGTTGGACAAAAACATTCAGTACTTC. This sequence encodes CASSPGGLDKNIQYF. The V call is TRBV11-2, the J call TRBJ2-4; a weak D match, TRBD1 (7 bases). The CDR3 is made up of 15 amino acids. CDR1 SGHAT and CDR2 FQNNGV come from the germline V gene. V shed 5 bases and J shed 3 bases, with 14 bases lying between them. The full variable domain, its missing parts supplied by reference TRBV11-2 and TRBJ2-4, is EAGVAQSPRYKIIEKRQSVAFWCNPISGHATLYWYQQILGQGPKLLIQFQNNGVVDDSQLPKDRFSAERLKGVDSTLKIQPAKLEDSAVYLCASSPGGLDKNIQYFGAGTRLSVL.

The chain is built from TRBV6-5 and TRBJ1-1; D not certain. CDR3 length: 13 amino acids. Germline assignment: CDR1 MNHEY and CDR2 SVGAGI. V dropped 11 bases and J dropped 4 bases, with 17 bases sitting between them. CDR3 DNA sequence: TGTGCCGGCCGGGAGGGTAGGACCACTGAAGCTTTCTTT. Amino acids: CAGREGRTTEAFF.

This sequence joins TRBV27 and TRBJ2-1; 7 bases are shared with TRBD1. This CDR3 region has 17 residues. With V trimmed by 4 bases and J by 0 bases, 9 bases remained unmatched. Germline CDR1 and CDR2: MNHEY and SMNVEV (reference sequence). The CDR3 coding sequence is TGTGCCAGCAGTTACTACAGGGGTACAAGCTCCTACAATGAGCAGTTCTTC. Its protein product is CASSYYRGTSSYNEQFF.

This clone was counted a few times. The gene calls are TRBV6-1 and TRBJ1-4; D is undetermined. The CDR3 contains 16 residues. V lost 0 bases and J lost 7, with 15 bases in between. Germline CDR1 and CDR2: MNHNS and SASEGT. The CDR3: CASSEAGPGMGEKLFF. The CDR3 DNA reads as TGTGCCAGCAGTGAAGCAGGTCCAGGAATGGGTGAAAAACTGTTTTTT.

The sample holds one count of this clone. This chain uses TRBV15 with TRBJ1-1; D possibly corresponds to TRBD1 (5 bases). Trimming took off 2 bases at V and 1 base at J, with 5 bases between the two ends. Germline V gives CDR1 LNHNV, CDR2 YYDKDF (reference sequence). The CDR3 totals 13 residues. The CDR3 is CATSRQGNTEAFF. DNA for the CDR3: TGTGCCACCAGCAGACAGGGGAACACTGAAGCTTTCTTT.

CDR3: CAFAGGHTEAFF. DNA for the CDR3: TGTGCCTTCGCAGGGGGACACACTGAAGCTTTCTTT. The V call is TRBV30, the J call TRBJ1-1; TRBD1 matches at 7 bases. CDR1 is GTSNPN, CDR2 SVGIG, per germline (reference sequence). V gave up 7 bases and J gave up 3 bases; unmatched junction bases: 5. CDR3 length equals 12 residues.

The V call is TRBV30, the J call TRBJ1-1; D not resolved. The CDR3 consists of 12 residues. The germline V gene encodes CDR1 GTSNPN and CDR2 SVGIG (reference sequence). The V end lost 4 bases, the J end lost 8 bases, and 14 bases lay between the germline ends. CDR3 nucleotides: TGTGCCTGGAACTCTCCACGACTGGAAGCTTTCTTT. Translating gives CAWNSPRLEAFF.

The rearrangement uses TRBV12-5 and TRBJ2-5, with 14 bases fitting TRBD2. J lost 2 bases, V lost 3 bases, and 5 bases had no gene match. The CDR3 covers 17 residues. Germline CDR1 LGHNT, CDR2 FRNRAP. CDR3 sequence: CASGLPGLAGAQETQYF. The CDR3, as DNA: TGTGCTAGTGGTTTACCGGGACTAGCGGGGGCTCAAGAGACCCAGTACTTC.

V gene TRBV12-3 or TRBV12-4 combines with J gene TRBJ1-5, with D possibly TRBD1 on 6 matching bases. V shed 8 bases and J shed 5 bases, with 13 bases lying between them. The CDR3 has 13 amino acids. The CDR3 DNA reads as TGTGCCAGCGCCCTACAGGGAGATCAGCCCCAGCATTTT. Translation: CASALQGDQPQHF.

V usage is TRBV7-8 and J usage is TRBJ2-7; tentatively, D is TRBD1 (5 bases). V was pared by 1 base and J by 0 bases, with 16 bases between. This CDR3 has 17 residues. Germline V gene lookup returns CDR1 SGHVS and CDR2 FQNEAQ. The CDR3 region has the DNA TGTGCCAGCAGCTTAGGTGGGGCAGGGCCTATCTCCTACGAGCAGTACTTC. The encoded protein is CASSLGGAGPISYEQYF.

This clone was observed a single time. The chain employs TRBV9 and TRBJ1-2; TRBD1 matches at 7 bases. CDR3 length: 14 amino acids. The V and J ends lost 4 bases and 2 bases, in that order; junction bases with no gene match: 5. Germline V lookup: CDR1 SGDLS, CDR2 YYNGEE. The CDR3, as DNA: TGTGCCAGCAGCCCCCAACAGGGGAACTATGGCTACACCTTC. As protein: CASSPQQGNYGYTF.

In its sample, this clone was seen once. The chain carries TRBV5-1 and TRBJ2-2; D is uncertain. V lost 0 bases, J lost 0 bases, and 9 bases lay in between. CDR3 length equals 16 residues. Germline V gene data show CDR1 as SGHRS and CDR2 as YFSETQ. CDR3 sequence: CASSLAPRPNTGELFF. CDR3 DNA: TGCGCCAGCAGCTTGGCCCCGCGGCCGAACACCGGGGAGCTGTTTTTT.

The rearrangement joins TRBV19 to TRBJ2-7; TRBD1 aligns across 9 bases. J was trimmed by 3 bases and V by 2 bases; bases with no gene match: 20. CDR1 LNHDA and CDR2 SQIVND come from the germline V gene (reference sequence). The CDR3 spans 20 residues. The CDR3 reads CASSIICVRYRDREIYEQYF. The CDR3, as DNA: TGTGCCAGTAGTATAATCTGCGTCAGGTACCGGGACAGGGAAATCTACGAGCAGTACTTC.